These 28 T cell receptor beta chains were all obtained from the same sample, sequenced in a study of CD8+ T cells in alopecia areata (dated by TCRdb to the late 2010s). Receptor libraries were prepared by the immunoSEQ multiplex PCR assay. RNA was extracted from all samples and reverse transcribed into cDNA, which served as template for TCR sequencing. The table comes from immuneACCESS by way of TCRdb, which keeps in-frame sequences with V and J called. Part of the clones is missing from these tables; in studies checked, under half for an unresolved V gene and the rest for unknown reasons. The sample table shows approximately 150,000 clones, and 62% are seen once. The ten largest clones take up 30% to 45% of the sample. The sample taken for sequencing was CD8+ T cells sorted from blood. Receptors originate from a human donor in good health.

This clone came up a few times. The chain carries TRBV7-9 and TRBJ2-6, with no clear D. The CDR3 runs 17 residues. Germline V gene data show CDR1 as SEHNR and CDR2 as FQNEAQ (reference sequence). Trimming left V 1 base short and J 4 bases short, with 14 bases between. The CDR3 DNA reads as TGTGCCAGCAGCTTAGACGGAGACATTTCAGGGGCCAACGTCCTGACTTTC. Amino acids: CASSLDGDISGANVLTF. The entire variable domain, with the rest obtained from reference TRBV7-9 and TRBJ2-6, is as follows: DTGVSQNPRHKITKRGQNVTFRCDPISEHNRLYWYRQTLGQGPEFLTYFQNEAQLEKSRLLSDRFSAERPKGSFSTLEIQRTEQGDSAMYLCASSLDGDISGANVLTFGAGSRLTVL.

The chain has TRBV11-2 and TRBJ2-7, with a weak D call TRBD2 (5 bases). This CDR3 contains 13 residues. V lost 2 bases and J lost 7, with 12 bases in between. In germline, CDR1 is SGHAT, CDR2 FQNNGV. The DNA of the CDR3 is TGTGCCAGCAGCTTAAAGTCCGGGGTAGAGCAGTACTTC. It encodes CASSLKSGVEQYF.

This clone has more than one count but fewer than ten. The chain is built from TRBV19 and TRBJ2-1; D uncertain. The CDR3 has 14 amino acids. The germline CDR1 and CDR2 sequences are LNHDA and SQIVND (reference sequence). The V gene lost 3 bases and the J gene lost 6 bases, with 12 bases spanning the gap. The chain's CDR3 is CASSITGPSNEQFF. The CDR3 DNA follows: TGTGCCAGTAGTATTACGGGCCCTAGCAATGAGCAGTTCTTC.

V usage is TRBV14 and J usage is TRBJ2-7, with a possible D match to TRBD1 (6 bases). This CDR3 comprises 12 residues. Trimming pared 2 bases from V and 6 bases from J, leaving 8 bases between. Germline values: CDR1 SGHDN, CDR2 FVKESK. The CDR3 spells CASSQTGLEQYF. As DNA, the CDR3 is TGTGCCAGCAGCCAAACAGGGCTCGAGCAGTACTTC.

The chain couples TRBV7-9 to TRBJ2-2; maybe TRBD1 (6 bases). Germline CDR1 and CDR2: SEHNR and FQNEAQ (reference sequence). V lost 3 bases, J lost 5 bases, and 10 bases lay in between. The CDR3 runs to 14 residues. The CDR3 DNA follows: TGTGCCAGCAGCTTGAGGGGGTCGACCGGGGAGCTGTTTTTT. Amino acids: CASSLRGSTGELFF.

The chain carries TRBV27 and TRBJ2-1, with no clear D. Germline CDR1 reads MNHEY; CDR2 reads SMNVEV (reference sequence). Between the trimmed V and J ends, which lost 5 bases and 5 bases, there was a span of 16 bases. The CDR3 extends over 15 amino acids. The DNA for the CDR3 is TGTGCCAGCAGTATCGTGGACGGTGTGAACAATGAGCAGTTCTTC. Amino acid sequence: CASSIVDGVNNEQFF.

CDR3 region: CASSVTGQGGTDTQYF. CDR3 nucleotides: TGTGCCAGCAGTGTCACTGGTCAGGGCGGCACAGATACGCAGTATTTT. The V gene is TRBV6-4, the J gene TRBJ2-3; tentatively, D is TRBD1 (5 bases). This CDR3 has 16 amino acids. CDR1 is MRHNA and CDR2 is SNTAGT in the germline V gene. Trimming took 4 bases from V and 1 from J, leaving 15 bases between them.

This clone was recorded a few times. The chain carries TRBV4-1 and TRBJ2-7, with a weak D call TRBD2 (5 bases). Per germline, CDR1 MGHRA and CDR2 YSYEKL. V was clipped by 4 bases and J by 1 base, with 14 bases between them. The CDR3 length is 15 residues. The CDR3 protein is CASSRTPAVSYEQYF. CDR3 sequence (DNA): TGCGCCAGCAGCCGCACTCCAGCGGTGTCCTACGAGCAGTACTTC.

This clone appeared a single time. The chain uses TRBV27 and TRBJ2-2; D possibly corresponds to TRBD2 (5 bases). The CDR3 runs 18 residues. The germline V gene has CDR1 MNHEY and CDR2 SMNVEV (reference sequence). With 5 bases removed from V and 1 base from J, the gap between germline ends came to 20 bases. This chain's CDR3 is CASSHSFGLNLNTGELFF. CDR3 bases: TGTGCCAGCAGTCACAGTTTCGGACTTAATTTGAACACCGGGGAGCTGTTTTTT.

The gene calls are TRBV5-1 and TRBJ2-5; D is unresolved. This CDR3 has 15 residues. Per the germline V gene, CDR1 is SGHRS and CDR2 is YFSETQ. Trimming took off 0 bases at V and 2 bases at J, with 11 bases between the two ends. The CDR3 sequence is CASSLEYSGQETQYF. The DNA for the CDR3 is TGCGCCAGCAGCTTGGAATATTCAGGACAAGAGACCCAGTACTTC.

The rearrangement joins TRBV29-1 to TRBJ2-6; D uncertain. The germline gives CDR1 SQVTM, CDR2 ANQGSEA. Trimming took 6 bases from V and 0 from J, leaving 6 bases between them. The length of the CDR3 is 13 residues. The CDR3 DNA follows: TGCAGCGTGAGCCCCTCTGGGGCCAACGTCCTGACTTTC. It specifies CSVSPSGANVLTF.

Points on this clone: This CDR3 is also generated by other DNA sequences in the sample. This chain uses TRBV29-1 with TRBJ2-1; D may correspond to TRBD1 or TRBD2 (5 bases each). The CDR3 consists of 16 residues. The V gene's germline CDR1 is SQVTM and CDR2 ANQGSEA. Trimming took off 1 base at V and 0 bases at J, with 13 bases between the two ends. This chain's CDR3 is CSVEGGAGGSYNEQFF. The CDR3 nucleotides read TGCAGCGTTGAAGGAGGGGCGGGCGGCTCCTACAATGAGCAGTTCTTC.

The V and J genes are TRBV5-1 and TRBJ1-1, with TRBD1 identical over 9 bases. The J segment lost 7 bases and the V segment lost 3 bases, leaving 4 bases of the junction unmatched. Germline loops: CDR1 SGHRS, CDR2 YFSETQ. The CDR3 is 13 amino acids. The CDR3 is CASSYRGPDEAFF. CDR3 bases: TGCGCCAGCAGCTACAGGGGGCCCGATGAAGCTTTCTTT. Combining the CDR3 with reference TRBV5-1 and TRBJ1-1 gives the whole variable domain KAGVTQTPRYLIKTRGQQVTLSCSPISGHRSVSWYQQTPGQGLQFLFEYFSETQRNKGNFPGRFSGRQFSNSRSEMNVSTLELGDSALYLCASSYRGPDEAFFGQGTRLTVV.

This clone came up a few times. The chain recombines TRBV19 with TRBJ2-7, with 7 positions matching TRBD1. Looked up from germline, CDR1 is LNHDA and CDR2 is SQIVND (reference sequence). Trimming cost V 7 bases and J 0 bases; bases outside gene matches: 6. The CDR3 is 14 residues long. CDR3 coding DNA: TGTGCCAGTACACCGACAGGGAGCTCCTACGAGCAGTACTTC. It encodes CASTPTGSSYEQYF.

The chain combines TRBV7-8 with TRBJ2-1; D is perhaps TRBD1 (6 bases). The CDR3 has 12 amino acids. In germline, CDR1 is SGHVS, CDR2 FQNEAQ. The V and J ends lost 6 bases and 5 bases respectively, with 8 bases between them. DNA of the CDR3: TGTGCCAGCAGGGGGGCCCACAATGAGCAGTTCTTC. Its translation is CASRGAHNEQFF.

The gene calls are TRBV7-9 and TRBJ2-6; D may match TRBD1 or TRBD2 (6 bases each). The CDR3 covers 15 residues. Germline CDR1 SEHNR, CDR2 FQNEAQ (reference sequence). V was cut by 6 bases and J by 4 bases, with 13 bases left in between. CDR3 residues: CASRRGDSGANVLTF. For the CDR3, the DNA is TGTGCCAGCAGGAGGGGGGATTCCGGGGCCAACGTCCTGACTTTC. Based on the CDR3 plus reference TRBV7-9 and TRBJ2-6, the full variable domain is DTGVSQNPRHKITKRGQNVTFRCDPISEHNRLYWYRQTLGQGPEFLTYFQNEAQLEKSRLLSDRFSAERPKGSFSTLEIQRTEQGDSAMYLCASRRGDSGANVLTFGAGSRLTVL.

This clone was detected many times. The V call is TRBV28, the J call TRBJ2-5; D tentatively fits TRBD1 or TRBD2 (5 bases each). The germline V and J ends were trimmed by 6 bases and 1 base, with 15 bases remaining between them. The CDR3 totals 15 residues. Germline V lookup: CDR1 MDHEN, CDR2 SYDVKM. Written as DNA, the CDR3 is TGTGCCAGCAGCCATCCCGAGGGGATCCAAGAGACCCAGTACTTC. Protein: CASSHPEGIQETQYF.

This clone was seen a few times. CDR3 amino acids: CASSPLSGGYNEQFF. The DNA for the CDR3 is TGTGCCAGCAGTCCGCTTAGTGGGGGTTACAATGAGCAGTTCTTC. The V call is TRBV6-5, the J call TRBJ2-1; either TRBD1 or TRBD2 may supply D (5 bases each). V was clipped by 5 bases and J by 4 bases, with 15 bases between them. From germline, CDR1 is MNHEY and CDR2 SVGAGI. This CDR3 has 15 amino acids.

This clone was counted a few times. This rearrangement joins TRBV27 to TRBJ1-4; D unclear. Germline V gene sequence: CDR1 MNHEY, CDR2 SMNVEV (reference sequence). V shed 5 bases and J shed 8 bases, with 9 bases lying between them. This CDR3 contains 12 residues. Here the CDR3 reads CASSNSIEKLFF. DNA of the CDR3: TGTGCCAGCAGTAATTCAATCGAAAAACTGTTTTTT. The full variable domain, in which reference TRBV27 and TRBJ1-4 provide the parts outside the CDR3, is EAQVTQNPRYLITVTGKKLTVTCSQNMNHEYMSWYRQDPGLGLRQIYYSMNVEVTDKGDVPEGYKVSRKEKRNFPLILESPSPNQTSLYFCASSNSIEKLFFGSGTQLSVL.

This clone is a singleton in its sample. The chain links TRBV29-1 to TRBJ1-3, with D uncertain. This CDR3 comprises 14 residues. V was cut by 5 bases and J by 0 bases, with 11 bases left in between. Germline CDR1 SQVTM, CDR2 ANQGSEA. CDR3 sequence (DNA): TGCAGCGTTAATTCAAGGCGCTCTGGAAACACCATATATTTT. As protein: CSVNSRRSGNTIYF. Filled out from reference TRBV29-1 and TRBJ1-3, the complete variable domain reads SAVISQKPSRDICQRGTSLTIQCQVDSQVTMMFWYRQQPGQSLTLIATANQGSEATYESGFVIDKFPISRPNLTFSTLTVSNMSPEDSSIYLCSVNSRRSGNTIYFGEGSWLTVV.

The sample holds a few counts of this clone. V and J are TRBV29-1 and TRBJ2-5; the D gene is possibly TRBD1 (5 bases). Between the trimmed V and J ends, which lost 6 bases and 9 bases, there was a span of 14 bases. Looked up from germline, CDR1 is SQVTM and CDR2 is ANQGSEA. The CDR3 consists of 11 residues. CDR3 DNA sequence: TGCAGCGTCCAGGGTCGTCAGTCCCAGTACTTC. Its translation: CSVQGRQSQYF.

The chain is built from TRBV9 and TRBJ2-6, with D unclear. The germline V gene has CDR1 SGDLS and CDR2 YYNGEE. The CDR3 has 19 residues. Trimming removed 0 bases at V and 1 base at J, with 17 bases between. The CDR3 coding sequence is TGTGCCAGCAGCGTAGCATCTGTCCCAGGTTTGTCTGGGGCCAACGTCCTGACTTTC. Its protein product is CASSVASVPGLSGANVLTF.

Details on this clone: The same CDR3 can be traced to other DNA sequences in this sample. The V gene is TRBV29-1, the J gene TRBJ2-2; D not certain. Trimming left V 1 base short and J 1 base short, with 1 base between. Germline lookup yields CDR1 SQVTM and CDR2 ANQGSEA. The CDR3 covers 12 residues. The CDR3 DNA reads TGCAGCGTTGAAGGGAACACCGGGGAGCTGTTTTTT. Protein product: CSVEGNTGELFF.

Worth noting for this clone: Other DNA sequences in the same sample also yield this CDR3. The rearrangement uses TRBV9 and TRBJ1-2; D remains unclear. The CDR3 is made up of 12 amino acids. Germline CDR1 reads SGDLS; CDR2 reads YYNGEE. V lost 4 bases and J 4 bases, leaving 8 bases between the germline ends. CDR3: CASSPTPYGYTF. In DNA, the CDR3 is TGTGCCAGCAGCCCCACCCCCTATGGCTACACCTTC.

V is TRBV6-5 and J is TRBJ2-1; no reliable D call. V was pared by 0 bases and J by 1 base, with 10 bases between. Germline V gene lookup returns CDR1 MNHEY and CDR2 SVGAGI. This CDR3 contains 16 residues. The CDR3 region is CASSYSTHTSYNEQFF. CDR3 in DNA: TGTGCCAGCAGTTACTCGACTCACACATCCTACAATGAGCAGTTCTTC.

CDR3 DNA sequence: TGTGCCAGCAGTTTAAAGGGCTATGAGCAGTTCTTC. It specifies CASSLKGYEQFF. The chain employs TRBV27 and TRBJ2-1; D is undetermined. This CDR3 has 12 amino acids. The germline V and J ends were trimmed by 2 bases and 8 bases, with 7 bases remaining between them. Looked up from germline, CDR1 is MNHEY and CDR2 is SMNVEV (reference sequence).

J is TRBJ1-1 and V is TRBV14, with D possibly TRBD1 on 5 matching bases. CDR1 and CDR2 from the germline V gene are SGHDN and FVKESK. The CDR3 contains 12 residues. Trimming shortened V by 4 bases and J by 7 bases, and 10 bases separated the two germline ends. The CDR3: CASSLLRGEAFF. The CDR3 coding sequence is TGTGCCAGCAGCCTCCTTAGGGGTGAAGCTTTCTTT.

This CDR3 is CASSQAGTSYNEQFF. CDR3 DNA: TGCGCCAGCAGCCAAGCGGGGACGTCCTACAATGAGCAGTTCTTC. The rearrangement links TRBV4-1 to TRBJ2-1; D is tentatively TRBD1 or TRBD2 (5 bases each). Trimming took off 1 base at V and 1 base at J, with 8 bases between the two ends. This CDR3 is built from 15 residues. From germline, CDR1 is MGHRA and CDR2 YSYEKL.